The clone carrying this T cell receptor beta chain came up a few times. CDR3 length: 14 residues. V lost 6 bases and J 2 bases, leaving 13 bases between the germline ends. Germline V gene sequence: CDR1 SSHAT, CDR2 FNYEAQ (reference sequence). The data stem from a study of neurological immune-mediated disorders. TCRdb re-derived calls from the 5' RACE reads in MiXCR, one entry per CDR3 protein. The sample lists more than 45,000 distinct CDR3 sequences, roughly 4.6% occurring once. Unsorted libraries used 2 million PBMCs kept at -80 degrees C. The sample comprised PBMCs. The receptor's source is a man aged 45 to 65 with multiple sclerosis. The chain combines TRBV7-7 with TRBJ2-5, with TRBD2 as a possible D gene (6 bases). The CDR3 DNA reads TGTGCCAGCAGTGTAAGCGGGCTGCAAGAGACCCAGTACTTC. Its protein is CASSVSGLQETQYF.